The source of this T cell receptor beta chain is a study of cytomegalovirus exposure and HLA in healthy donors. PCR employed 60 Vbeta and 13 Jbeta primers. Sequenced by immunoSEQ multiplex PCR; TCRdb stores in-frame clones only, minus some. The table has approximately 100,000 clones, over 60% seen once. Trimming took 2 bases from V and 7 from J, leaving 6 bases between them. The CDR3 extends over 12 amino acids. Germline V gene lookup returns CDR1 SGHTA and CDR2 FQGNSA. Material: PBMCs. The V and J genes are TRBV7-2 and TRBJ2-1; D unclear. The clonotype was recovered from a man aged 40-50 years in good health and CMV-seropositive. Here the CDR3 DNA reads TGTGCCAGCAGCTTATCGGGTAATGAGCAGTTCTTC. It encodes CASSLSGNEQFF.